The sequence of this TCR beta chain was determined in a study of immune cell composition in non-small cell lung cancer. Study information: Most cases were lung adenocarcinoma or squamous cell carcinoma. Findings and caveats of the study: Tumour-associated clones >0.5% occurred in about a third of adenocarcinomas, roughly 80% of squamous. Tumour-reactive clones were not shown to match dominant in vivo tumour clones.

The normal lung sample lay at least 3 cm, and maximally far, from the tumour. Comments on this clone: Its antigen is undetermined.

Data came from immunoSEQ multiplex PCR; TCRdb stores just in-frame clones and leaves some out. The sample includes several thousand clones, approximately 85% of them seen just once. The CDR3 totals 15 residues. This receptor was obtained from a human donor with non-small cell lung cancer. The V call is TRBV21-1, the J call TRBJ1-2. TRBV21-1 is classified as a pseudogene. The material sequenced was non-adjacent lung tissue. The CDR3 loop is CASSKGLAGGDGYTF. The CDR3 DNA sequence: TGTGCCAGCAGCAAGGGGCTGGCGGGGGGGGATGGCTACACCTTC.